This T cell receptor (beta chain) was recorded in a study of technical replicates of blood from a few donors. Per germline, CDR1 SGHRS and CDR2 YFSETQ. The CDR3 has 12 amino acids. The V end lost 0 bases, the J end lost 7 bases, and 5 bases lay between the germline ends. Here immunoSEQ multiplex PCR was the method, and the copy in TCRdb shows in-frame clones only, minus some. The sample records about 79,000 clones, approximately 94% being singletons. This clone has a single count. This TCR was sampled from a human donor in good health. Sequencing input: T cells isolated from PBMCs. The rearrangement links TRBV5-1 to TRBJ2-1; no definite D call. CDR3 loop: CASSLDWNEQFF. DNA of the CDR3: TGCGCCAGCAGCTTGGACTGGAATGAGCAGTTCTTC.